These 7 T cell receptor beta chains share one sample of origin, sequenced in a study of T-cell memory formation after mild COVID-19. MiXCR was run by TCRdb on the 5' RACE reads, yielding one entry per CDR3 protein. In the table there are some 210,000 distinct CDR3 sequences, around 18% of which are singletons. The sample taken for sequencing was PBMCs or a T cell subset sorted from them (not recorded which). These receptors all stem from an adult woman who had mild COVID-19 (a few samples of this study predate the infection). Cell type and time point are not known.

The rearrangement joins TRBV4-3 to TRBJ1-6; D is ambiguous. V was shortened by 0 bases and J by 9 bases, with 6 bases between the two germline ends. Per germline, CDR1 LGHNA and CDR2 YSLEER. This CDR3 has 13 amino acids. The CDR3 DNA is TGCGCCAGCAGCCAAGAATGGCTTTCACCCCTCCACTTT. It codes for CASSQEWLSPLHF.

The CDR3 DNA sequence: TGTGCCAGCAGTTTCGCAGGGGGGACCTATGGCTACACCTTC. It encodes CASSFAGGTYGYTF. The chain combines TRBV12-3 or TRBV12-4 with TRBJ1-2, with 7 nucleotides matching TRBD1. After removal of 3 bases from V and 4 bases from J, the junction contained 5 bases not matched to a gene. This CDR3 comprises 14 residues.

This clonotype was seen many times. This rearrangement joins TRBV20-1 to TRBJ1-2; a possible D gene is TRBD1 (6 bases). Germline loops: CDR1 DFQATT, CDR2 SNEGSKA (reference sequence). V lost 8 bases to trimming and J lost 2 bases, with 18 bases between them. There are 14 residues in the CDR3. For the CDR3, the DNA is TGCAGTCCCCCATCAGGACAGCACAACTATGGCTACACCTTC. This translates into CSPPSGQHNYGYTF.

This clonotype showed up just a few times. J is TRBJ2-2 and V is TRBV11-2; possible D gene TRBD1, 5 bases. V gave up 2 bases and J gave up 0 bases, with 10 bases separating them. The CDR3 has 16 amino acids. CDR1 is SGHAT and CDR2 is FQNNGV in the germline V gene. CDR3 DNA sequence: TGTGCCAGCAGCTTAACGACAGACGCGAACACCGGGGAGCTGTTTTTT. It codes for CASSLTTDANTGELFF.

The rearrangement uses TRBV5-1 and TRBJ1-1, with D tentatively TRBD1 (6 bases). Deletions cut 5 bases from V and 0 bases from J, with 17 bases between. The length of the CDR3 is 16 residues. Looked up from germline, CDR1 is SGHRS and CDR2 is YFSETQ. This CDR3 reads CASRIAAGELNTEAFF. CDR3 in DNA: TGCGCCAGCAGAATTGCGGCAGGGGAGTTGAACACTGAAGCTTTCTTT.

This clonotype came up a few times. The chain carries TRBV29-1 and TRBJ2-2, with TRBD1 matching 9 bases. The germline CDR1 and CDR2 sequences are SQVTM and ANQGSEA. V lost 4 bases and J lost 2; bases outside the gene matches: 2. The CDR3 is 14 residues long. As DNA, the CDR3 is TGCAGCGTTGGGGACAGGGTAAACACCGGGGAGCTGTTTTTT. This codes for CSVGDRVNTGELFF.

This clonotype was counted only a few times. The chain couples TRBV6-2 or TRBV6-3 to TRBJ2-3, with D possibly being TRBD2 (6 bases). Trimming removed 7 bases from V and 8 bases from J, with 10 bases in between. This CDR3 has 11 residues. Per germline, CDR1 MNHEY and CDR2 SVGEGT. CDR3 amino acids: CASNQAGTQYF. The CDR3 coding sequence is TGTGCCAGCAACCAAGCGGGTACGCAGTATTTT.